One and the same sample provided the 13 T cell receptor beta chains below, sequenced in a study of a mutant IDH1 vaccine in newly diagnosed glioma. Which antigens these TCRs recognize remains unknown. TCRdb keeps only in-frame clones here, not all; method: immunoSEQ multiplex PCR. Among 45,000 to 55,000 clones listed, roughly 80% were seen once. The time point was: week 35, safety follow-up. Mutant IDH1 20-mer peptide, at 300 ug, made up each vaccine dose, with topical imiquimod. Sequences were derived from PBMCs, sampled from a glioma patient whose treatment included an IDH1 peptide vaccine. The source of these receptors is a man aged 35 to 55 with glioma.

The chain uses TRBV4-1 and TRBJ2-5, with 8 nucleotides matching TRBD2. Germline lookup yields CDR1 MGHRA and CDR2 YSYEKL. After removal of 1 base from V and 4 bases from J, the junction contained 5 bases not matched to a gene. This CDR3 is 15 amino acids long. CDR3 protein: CASSQGSGGRETQYF. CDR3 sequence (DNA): TGCGCCAGCAGCCAAGGGAGCGGGGGCCGAGAGACCCAGTACTTC.

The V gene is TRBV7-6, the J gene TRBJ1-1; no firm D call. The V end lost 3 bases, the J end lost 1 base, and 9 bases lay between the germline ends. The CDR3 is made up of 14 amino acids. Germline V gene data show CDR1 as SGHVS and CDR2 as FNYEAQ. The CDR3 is CASSFGRENTEAFF. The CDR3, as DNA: TGTGCCAGCAGCTTCGGCCGGGAGAACACTGAAGCTTTCTTT.

The CDR3 is CAWIEWGGYTF. CDR3 bases: TGTGCCTGGATAGAGTGGGGTGGCTACACCTTC. The chain recombines TRBV30 with TRBJ1-2; D is unresolved. This CDR3 is 11 amino acids long. CDR1 and CDR2 (germline): GTSNPN, SVGIG (reference sequence). Trimming pared 4 bases from V and 7 bases from J, leaving 10 bases between.

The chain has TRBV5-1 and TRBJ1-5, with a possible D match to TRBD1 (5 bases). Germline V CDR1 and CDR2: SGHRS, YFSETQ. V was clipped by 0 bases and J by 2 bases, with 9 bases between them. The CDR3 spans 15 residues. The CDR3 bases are TGCGCCAGCAGCTTGGGGGGGGTCGGCAATCAGCCCCAGCATTTT. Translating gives CASSLGGVGNQPQHF.

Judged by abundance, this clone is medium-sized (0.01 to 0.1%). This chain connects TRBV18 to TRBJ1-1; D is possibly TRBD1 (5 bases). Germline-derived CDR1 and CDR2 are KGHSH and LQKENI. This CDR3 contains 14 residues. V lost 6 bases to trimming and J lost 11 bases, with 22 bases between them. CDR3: CASSQDELGVGAFF. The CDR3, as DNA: TGTGCCAGCTCGCAAGACGAGTTAGGGGTCGGCGCTTTCTTT.

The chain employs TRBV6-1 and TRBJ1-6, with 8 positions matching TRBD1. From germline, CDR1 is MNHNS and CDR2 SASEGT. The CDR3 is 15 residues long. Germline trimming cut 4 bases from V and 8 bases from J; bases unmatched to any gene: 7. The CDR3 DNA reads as TGTGCCAGCAGTGGGAAGCAGGGGGCTGATTCACCCCTCCACTTT. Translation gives CASSGKQGADSPLHF.

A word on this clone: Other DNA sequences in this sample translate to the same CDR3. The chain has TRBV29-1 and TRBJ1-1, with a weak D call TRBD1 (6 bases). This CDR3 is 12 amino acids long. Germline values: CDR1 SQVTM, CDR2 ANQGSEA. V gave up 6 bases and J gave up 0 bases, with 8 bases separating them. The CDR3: CSVTGLNTEAFF. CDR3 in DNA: TGCAGCGTGACAGGTTTGAACACTGAAGCTTTCTTT.

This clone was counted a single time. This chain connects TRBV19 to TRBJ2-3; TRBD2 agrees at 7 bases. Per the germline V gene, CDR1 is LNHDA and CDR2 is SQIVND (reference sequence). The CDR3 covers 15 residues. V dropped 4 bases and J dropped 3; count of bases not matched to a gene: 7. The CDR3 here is CASSTTSVWTDTQYF. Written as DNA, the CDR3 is TGTGCCAGTAGTACCACTAGCGTCTGGACAGATACGCAGTATTTT.

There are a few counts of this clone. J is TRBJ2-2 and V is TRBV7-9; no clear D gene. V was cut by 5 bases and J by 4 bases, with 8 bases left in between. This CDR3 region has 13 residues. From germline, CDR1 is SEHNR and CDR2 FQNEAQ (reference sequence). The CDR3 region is CASSRPSTGELFF. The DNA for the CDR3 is TGTGCCAGCAGCCGACCGAGCACCGGGGAGCTGTTTTTT.

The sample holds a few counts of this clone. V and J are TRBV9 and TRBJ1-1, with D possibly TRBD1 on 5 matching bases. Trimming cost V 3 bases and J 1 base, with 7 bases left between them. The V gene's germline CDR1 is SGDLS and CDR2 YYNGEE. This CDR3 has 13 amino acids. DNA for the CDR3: TGTGCCAGCAGCGACACAGGGAACACTGAAGCTTTCTTT. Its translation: CASSDTGNTEAFF.

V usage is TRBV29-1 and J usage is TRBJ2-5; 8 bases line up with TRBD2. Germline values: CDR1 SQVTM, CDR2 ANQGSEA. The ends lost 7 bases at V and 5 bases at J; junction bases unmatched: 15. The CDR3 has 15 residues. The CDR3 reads CSAGEGQREGETQYF. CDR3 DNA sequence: TGCAGCGCCGGAGAGGGACAACGGGAGGGGGAGACCCAGTACTTC. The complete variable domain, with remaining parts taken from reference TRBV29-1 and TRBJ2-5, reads SAVISQKPSRDICQRGTSLTIQCQVDSQVTMMFWYRQQPGQSLTLIATANQGSEATYESGFVIDKFPISRPNLTFSTLTVSNMSPEDSSIYLCSAGEGQREGETQYFGPGTRLLVL.

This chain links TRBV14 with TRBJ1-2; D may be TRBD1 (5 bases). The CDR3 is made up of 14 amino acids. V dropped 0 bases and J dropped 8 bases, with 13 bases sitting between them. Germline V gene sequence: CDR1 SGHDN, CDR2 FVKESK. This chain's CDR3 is CASSQDWAGAGYTF. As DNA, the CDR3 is TGTGCCAGCAGCCAAGATTGGGCCGGGGCCGGCTACACCTTC.

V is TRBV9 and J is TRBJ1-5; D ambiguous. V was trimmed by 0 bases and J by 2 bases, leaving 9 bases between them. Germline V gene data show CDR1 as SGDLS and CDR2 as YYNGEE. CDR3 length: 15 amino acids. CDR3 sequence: CASSVGLTGNQPQHF. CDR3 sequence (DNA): TGTGCCAGCAGCGTAGGTCTGACGGGCAATCAGCCCCAGCATTTT. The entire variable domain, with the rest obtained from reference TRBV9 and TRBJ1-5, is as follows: DSGVTQTPKHLITATGQRVTLRCSPRSGDLSVYWYQQSLDQGLQFLIQYYNGEERAKGNILERFSAQQFPDLHSELNLSSLELGDSALYFCASSVGLTGNQPQHFGDGTRLSIL.